This T cell receptor beta chain comes out of a study of blood T cell repertoires in COVID-19 (dated by TCRdb to the early 2020s). In terms of the full investigation: The collaborator samples originated in the United States, Italy and Spain and spanned the acute and convalescent phases of COVID-19. The prospective study material was composed of cDNA or gDNA derived from T cells, B-cell-depleted T cells, or PBMCs. The dataset comprised deeply sampled blood TCRbeta repertoires from subjects exposed to, actively infected with, or recovered from COVID-19. The repertoires were made available in a free public database intended to serve as a resource for research on the immune response to SARS-CoV-2. Samples were obtained from the ongoing ImmuneRACE study (first 160 participants) and from about 1,300 subjects provided by 6 global collaborators. A de-identified subject ID, COVID-19 status, age in years and sex were almost always included in the sample metadata. Where available, HLA class I and class II types were taken from metadata supplied by the sample provider and were not determined by assay-based typing.

Overall results and qualifications from the work: The amount of clinical and demographic metadata varied by source and participant and was provided uncurated.

Concerning this clone: Its antigen remains undetermined. There are no base qualities to consult, and no much larger clone falls within one base.

TCRbeta CDR3 regions were amplified from genomic DNA using the immunoSEQ Assay, a bias-controlled multiplex PCR. On the study's bioinformatics: Within the assay, amplification of reference gene primers was used to estimate how many nucleated cells each sample contained. Sequence reads were collapsed and filtered to measure the absolute abundance of every unique TCRbeta CDR3 rearrangement. Productive Simpson clonality was computed per sample as the square root of Simpson's diversity index over productive rearrangements. TCRdb carries this immuneACCESS record with in-frame sequences only. Its versions omit some clonotypes, under half of them owing to an unresolved V gene in the studies checked, with the rest unexplained. The DNA was the basis for D and trimming; V, J and clone size are from that table. Present in this sample are hundreds of thousands of clones, 75% to 85% of which were seen just once. The top ten clones comprise 1.3% of the sample.

The CDR3 spans 15 residues, from the cysteine through the phenylalanine. Here the CDR3 DNA is all that survives: 45 bases in frame from base 1. Clipping removes 4 bases from V and 8 bases from J, with 11 as the unmatched junction base count. CDR1 and CDR2 are read off the germline V gene (reference sequence) as SGHNT and YYREEE. In Seattle, one collaborating source enrolled patients while the infection was active and tracked those patients longitudinally over the course of disease. Collaborating institutions collected whole blood in K2EDTA tubes following their own protocols. For TCRbeta analysis, collaborators shipped samples in one of three forms: frozen whole blood, isolated PBMCs, or DNA extracted from either of those sample types.

The source material was peripheral blood. The rearranged chain carries TRBV5-4 and TRBJ2-1; 8 of the junction bases match TRBD1. The receptor comes from a woman under 40 with COVID-19, enrolled during active disease. The DNA is as follows: TGTGCCAGCAGCCCAGGGGGCGCTATGGGTGATGAGCAGTTCTTC. Translation gives CASSPGGAMGDEQFF.